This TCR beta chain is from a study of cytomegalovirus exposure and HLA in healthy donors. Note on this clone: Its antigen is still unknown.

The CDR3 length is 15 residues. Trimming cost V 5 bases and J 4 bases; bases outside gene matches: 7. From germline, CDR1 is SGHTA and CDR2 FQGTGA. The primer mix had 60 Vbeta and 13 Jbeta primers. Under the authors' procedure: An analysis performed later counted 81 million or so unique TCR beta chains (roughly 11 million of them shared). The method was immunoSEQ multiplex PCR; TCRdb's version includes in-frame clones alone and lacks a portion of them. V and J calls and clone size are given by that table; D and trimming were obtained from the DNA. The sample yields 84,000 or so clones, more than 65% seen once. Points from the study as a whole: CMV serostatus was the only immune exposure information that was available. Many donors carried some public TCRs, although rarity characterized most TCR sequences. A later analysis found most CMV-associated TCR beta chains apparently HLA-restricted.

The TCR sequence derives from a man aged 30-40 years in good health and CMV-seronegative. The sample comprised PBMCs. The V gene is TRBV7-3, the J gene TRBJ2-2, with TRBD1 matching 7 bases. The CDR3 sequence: CASSPGQELTGELFF. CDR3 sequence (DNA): TGTGCCAGCAGCCCCGGACAGGAACTCACCGGGGAGCTGTTTTTT.